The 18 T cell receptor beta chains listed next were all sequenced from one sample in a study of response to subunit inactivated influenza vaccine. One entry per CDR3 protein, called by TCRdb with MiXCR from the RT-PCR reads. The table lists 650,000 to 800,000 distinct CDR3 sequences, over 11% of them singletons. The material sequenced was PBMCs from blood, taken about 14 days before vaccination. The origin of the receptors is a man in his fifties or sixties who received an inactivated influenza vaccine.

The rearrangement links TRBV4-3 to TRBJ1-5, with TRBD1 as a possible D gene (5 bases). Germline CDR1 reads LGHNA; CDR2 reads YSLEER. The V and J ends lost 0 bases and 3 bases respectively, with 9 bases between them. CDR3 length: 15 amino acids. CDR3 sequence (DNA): TGCGCCAGCAGCCAAGAGTGGGGGGACAATCAGCCCCAGCATTTT. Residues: CASSQEWGDNQPQHF.

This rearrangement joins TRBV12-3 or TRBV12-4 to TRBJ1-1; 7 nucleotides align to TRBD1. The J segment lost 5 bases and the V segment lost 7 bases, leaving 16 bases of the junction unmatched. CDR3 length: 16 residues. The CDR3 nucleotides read TGTGCCAGCATCTTTAAGGGGGCTCGGGGGGCAACTGAAGCTTTCTTT. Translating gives CASIFKGARGATEAFF.

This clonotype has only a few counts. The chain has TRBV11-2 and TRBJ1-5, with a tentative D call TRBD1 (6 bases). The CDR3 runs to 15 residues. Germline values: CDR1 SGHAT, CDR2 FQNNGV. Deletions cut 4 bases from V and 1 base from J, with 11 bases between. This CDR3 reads CASSSVRGSNQPQHF. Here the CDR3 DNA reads TGTGCCAGCAGCTCCGTCAGGGGAAGCAATCAGCCCCAGCATTTT.

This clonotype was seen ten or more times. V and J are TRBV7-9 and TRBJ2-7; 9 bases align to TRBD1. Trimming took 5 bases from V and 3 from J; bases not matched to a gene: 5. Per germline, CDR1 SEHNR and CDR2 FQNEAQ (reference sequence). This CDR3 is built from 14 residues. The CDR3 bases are TGTGCCAGCAGCCCGCGGACAGGGGTCTACGAGCAGTACTTC. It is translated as CASSPRTGVYEQYF.

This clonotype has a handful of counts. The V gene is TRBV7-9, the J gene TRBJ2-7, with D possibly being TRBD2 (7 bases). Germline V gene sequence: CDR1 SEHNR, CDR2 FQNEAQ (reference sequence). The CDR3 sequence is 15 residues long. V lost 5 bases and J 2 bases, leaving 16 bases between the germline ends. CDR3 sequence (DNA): TGTGCCAGCAGCCCCAGGGGAGGGAGCGCCTACGAGCAGTACTTC. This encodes CASSPRGGSAYEQYF.

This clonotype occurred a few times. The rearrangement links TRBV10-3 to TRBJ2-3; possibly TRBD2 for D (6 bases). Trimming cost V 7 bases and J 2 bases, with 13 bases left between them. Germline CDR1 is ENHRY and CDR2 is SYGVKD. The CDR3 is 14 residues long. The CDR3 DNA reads TGTGCCATCACCCGGTCGGGGGACACAGATACGCAGTATTTT. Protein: CAITRSGDTDTQYF.

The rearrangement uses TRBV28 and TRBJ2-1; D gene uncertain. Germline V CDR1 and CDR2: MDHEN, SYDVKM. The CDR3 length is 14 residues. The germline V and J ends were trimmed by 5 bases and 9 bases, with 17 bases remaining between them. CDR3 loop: CASSTFGGKREQFF. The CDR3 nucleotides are TGTGCCAGCAGTACCTTTGGTGGGAAACGTGAGCAGTTCTTC.

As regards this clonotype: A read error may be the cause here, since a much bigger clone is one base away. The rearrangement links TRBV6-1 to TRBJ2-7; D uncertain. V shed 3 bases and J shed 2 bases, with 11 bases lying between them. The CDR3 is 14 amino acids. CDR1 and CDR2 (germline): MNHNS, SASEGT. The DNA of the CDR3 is TGTGCCAGCAGTGACGACATGACCCCCTACGAGCAGTACTTC. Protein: CASSDDMTPYEQYF.

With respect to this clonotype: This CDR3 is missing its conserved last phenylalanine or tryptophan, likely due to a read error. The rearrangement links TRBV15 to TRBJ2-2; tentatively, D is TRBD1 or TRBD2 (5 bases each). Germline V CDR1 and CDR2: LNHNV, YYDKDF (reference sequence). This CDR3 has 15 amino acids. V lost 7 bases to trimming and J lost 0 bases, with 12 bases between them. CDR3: CATIPGRTNTGELFL. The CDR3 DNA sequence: TGTGCCACCATCCCGGGACGTACGAACACCGGGGAGCTGTTTCTT.

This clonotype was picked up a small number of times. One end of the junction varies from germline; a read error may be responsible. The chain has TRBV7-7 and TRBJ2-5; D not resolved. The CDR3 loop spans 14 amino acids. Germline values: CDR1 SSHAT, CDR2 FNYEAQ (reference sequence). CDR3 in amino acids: CASSLSLARETQYF. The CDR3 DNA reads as TGTGCTAGCAGCTTATCCTTGGCCCGAGAGACCCAGTACTTC.

CDR3 in amino acids: CASSPKQGLDTGELFF. The CDR3 coding sequence is TGTGCCAGCAGCCCAAAACAGGGGTTGGACACCGGGGAGCTGTTTTTT. V gene TRBV7-9 combines with J gene TRBJ2-2; 7 bases fit TRBD1. Unmatched junction bases numbered 9, after V lost 5 bases and J lost 3 bases. Germline CDR1 SEHNR, CDR2 FQNEAQ (reference sequence). This CDR3 is 16 amino acids long.

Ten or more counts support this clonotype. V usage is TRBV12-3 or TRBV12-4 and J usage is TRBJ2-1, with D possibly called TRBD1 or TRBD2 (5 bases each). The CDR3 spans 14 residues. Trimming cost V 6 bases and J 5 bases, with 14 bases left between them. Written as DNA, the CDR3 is TGTGCCAGCAGATCCTCCGGGACCAACAATGAGCAGTTCTTC. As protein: CASRSSGTNNEQFF.

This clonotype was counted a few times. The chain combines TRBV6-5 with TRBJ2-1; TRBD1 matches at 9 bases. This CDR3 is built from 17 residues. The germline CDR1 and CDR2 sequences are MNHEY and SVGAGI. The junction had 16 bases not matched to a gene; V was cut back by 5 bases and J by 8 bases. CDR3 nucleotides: TGTGCCAGCAGTACTTACGAGACAGGGGGGCTTAGGGATGAGCAGTTCTTC. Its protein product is CASSTYETGGLRDEQFF.

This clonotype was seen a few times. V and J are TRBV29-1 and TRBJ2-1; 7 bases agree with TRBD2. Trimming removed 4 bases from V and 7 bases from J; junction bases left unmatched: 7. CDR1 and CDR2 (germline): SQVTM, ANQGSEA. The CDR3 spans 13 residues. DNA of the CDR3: TGCAGCGTTGGGGGGGGGTTCGGAAATGAGCAGTTCTTC. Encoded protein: CSVGGGFGNEQFF.

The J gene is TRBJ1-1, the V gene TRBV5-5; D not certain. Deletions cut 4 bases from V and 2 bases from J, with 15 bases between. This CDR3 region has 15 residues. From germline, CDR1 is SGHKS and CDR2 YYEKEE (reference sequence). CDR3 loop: CASSAAGPLNTEAFF. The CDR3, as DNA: TGTGCCAGCAGCGCAGCCGGGCCGCTAAACACTGAAGCTTTCTTT.

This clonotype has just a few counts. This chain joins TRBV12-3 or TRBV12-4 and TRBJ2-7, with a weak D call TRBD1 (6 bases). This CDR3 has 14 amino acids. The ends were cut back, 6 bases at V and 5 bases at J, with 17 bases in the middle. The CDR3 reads CASSPRQGIDEQYF. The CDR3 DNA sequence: TGTGCCAGCAGCCCCCGGCAGGGGATCGACGAGCAGTACTTC.

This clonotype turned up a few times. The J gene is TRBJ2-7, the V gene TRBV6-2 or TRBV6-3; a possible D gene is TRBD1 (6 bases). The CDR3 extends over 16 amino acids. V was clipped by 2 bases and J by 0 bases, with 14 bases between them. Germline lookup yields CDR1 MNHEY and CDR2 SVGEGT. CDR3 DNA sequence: TGTGCCAGCAGTTACCCGTTAGGACAGAGCTCCTACGAGCAGTACTTC. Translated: CASSYPLGQSSYEQYF.

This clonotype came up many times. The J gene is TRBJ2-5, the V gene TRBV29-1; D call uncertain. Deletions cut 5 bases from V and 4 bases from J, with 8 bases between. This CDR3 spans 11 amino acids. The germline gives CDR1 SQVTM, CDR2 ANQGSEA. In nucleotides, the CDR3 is TGCAGCGTTTTAGGGTTAGAGACCCAGTACTTC. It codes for CSVLGLETQYF.